This T cell receptor beta chain was sequenced during a study of post-analysis software for immune sequencing data. The overall study: Several disease courses (relapsing-remitting, secondary progressive and progressive-relapsing) of multiple sclerosis were included. Findings of the study overall: The normalized Chao1 diversity of multiple sclerosis patients was significantly lower than that of controls. Analysis by F measure revealed that same-batch samples clustered strongly together. Comparison of patients with controls showed five TRBV segments more frequent in patients, TRBV5-6, TRBV5-1 and TRBV20-1 among them.

Every TCR beta cDNA library bore unique molecular identifiers. T cells numbering about 0.85 to 10 million yielded cDNA molecules that totaled roughly 500,000. TCRdb analysed the PCR reads with MiXCR anew, one entry per CDR3 protein. The table records almost 700,000 distinct CDR3 sequences, approximately 60% of them present only once. The CDR3 consists of 14 residues. Germline V gives CDR1 MGHDK, CDR2 SYGVNS. Trimming removed 1 base from V and 4 bases from J, with 10 bases in between. For this clonotype: Its antigen is as yet unknown.

The gene calls are TRBV25-1 and TRBJ1-2; D not certain. This receptor was identified in a girl aged 2 to 9 with multiple sclerosis. Sample: blood. The chain's CDR3 is CASSEFAGSYGYTF. The CDR3 DNA reads TGTGCCAGCAGTGAATTCGCGGGATCCTATGGCTACACCTTC.